Listed below are T cell receptor beta chains from one sample, sequenced in a study of human CD8 memory T cell subsets. Using the 5' RACE reads, TCRdb records one entry per CDR3 protein without DNA. The table lists about 20,000 distinct CDR3 sequences, with 5.4% in the top ten. Source material: CD8+ T cells from PBMCs. The receptors here all came from a human donor in good health. Both conserved end residues are part of each CDR3. The order of the fields is clone size, J gene, V gene, CDR3 protein. Not all rows give a size; the values are once, few, many and, for expanded clones, a class.

>NA|TRBJ1-6|TRBV6-6
CASSPGSSYNSPLHF
>NA|TRBJ2-1|TRBV27
CASSFTTGNNEQFF
>NA|TRBJ2-3|TRBV4-3
CASSQELWTSGRTDTQYF
>medium-sized|TRBJ1-5|TRBV6-2/TRBV6-3
CASSYSEERAQPQHF
>NA|TRBJ2-3|TRBV3-2
CASSWDSTDTQYF
>NA|TRBJ2-7|TRBV4-1
CASSPLGRDEQYF
>NA|TRBJ2-1|TRBV2
CASSGGIGSSSYNEQFF
>NA|TRBJ2-5|TRBV15
CATTHGGSGGETQYF
>NA|TRBJ1-3|TRBV11-2
CASRLQGAAGNTIYF
>NA|TRBJ1-2|TRBV5-4
CASSSHDRTDANYGYTF
>NA|TRBJ2-1|TRBV28
CASSHNPGLAGGPNNEQFF
>NA|TRBJ2-7|TRBV27
CASSASTGQVYYEQYF
>NA|TRBJ2-2|TRBV18
CASSPLPGDTGELFF
>NA|TRBJ2-1|TRBV5-8
CASSSIYLAGGASSYNEQFF
>NA|TRBJ2-7|TRBV20-1
CSATREGASYEQYF
>NA|TRBJ2-7|TRBV6-2/TRBV6-3
CASSSRDSTYEQYF
>NA|TRBJ2-7|TRBV20-1
CSARPGVIYEQYF
>NA|TRBJ2-1|TRBV11-3
CASSAGTVPSDPQYEQFF
>NA|TRBJ2-1|TRBV28
CASLVEGQGGYNEQFF
>NA|TRBJ2-7|TRBV5-4
CASSSPGVYEQYF
>NA|TRBJ2-1|TRBV4-3
CASSPEVASGRSEQFF
>NA|TRBJ2-5|TRBV18
CASSPDQETQYF
>NA|TRBJ2-1|TRBV20-1
CSGRAPEGTYNEQFF
>NA|TRBJ2-7|TRBV28
CASSFLSRKPHEQYF
>medium-sized|TRBJ2-5|TRBV29-1
CSVEAEGRETQYF
>NA|TRBJ2-2|TRBV6-2/TRBV6-3
CASIGADRVNTGELFF
>medium-sized|TRBJ1-1|TRBV27
CASSNGGGNTEAFF
>NA|TRBJ2-3|TRBV28
CASSLETDRTLTDTQYF
>NA|TRBJ2-7|TRBV7-6
CASSQRTGGRYEQYF
>NA|TRBJ2-7|TRBV28
CASLGTGGTYEQYF
>medium-sized|TRBJ1-1|TRBV7-9
CASSPPPGKGTEAFF
>NA|TRBJ2-1|TRBV20-1
CSATAGGSYNEQFF
>NA|TRBJ1-1|TRBV20-1
CSARDDGQGRTEAFF
>NA|TRBJ2-7|TRBV20-1
CSARDLGTISYEQYF
>NA|TRBJ1-1|TRBV2
CASRGVQGLNTEAFF
>NA|TRBJ1-4|TRBV20-1
CSARDRAGVEKLFF
>NA|TRBJ2-7|TRBV7-9
CASSPGTSGIYEQYF
>NA|TRBJ2-2|TRBV9
CASSAKSRNTGELFF
>NA|TRBJ2-3|TRBV7-9
CASSPTERIASTDTQYF
>NA|TRBJ2-1|TRBV4-1
CASSQGQGSYNEQFF
>NA|TRBJ1-1|TRBV18
CASSPPFGRTMNTEAFF
>NA|TRBJ1-2|TRBV6-4
CASSEGYGYTF
>medium-sized|TRBJ2-7|TRBV29-1
CSVESPGSYEQYF
>NA|TRBJ2-1|TRBV5-5
CASSLYRVNEQFF
>NA|TRBJ1-2|TRBV6-5
CASSYSGSYGYTF
>NA|TRBJ2-4|TRBV28
CASSTGTSDLAKNIQYF
>NA|TRBJ2-2|TRBV9
CASSVEGGGETGELFF
>NA|TRBJ1-1|TRBV14
CASSQAPGGYTEAFF
>NA|TRBJ2-7|TRBV6-2/TRBV6-3
CASSFSGGAGEQYF
>medium-sized|TRBJ2-2|TRBV29-1
CSVDGTGELFF
>NA|TRBJ2-1|TRBV4-1
CASSQVRDYNEQFF
>NA|TRBJ2-5|TRBV3-1
CASSQDMEGKETQYF
>NA|TRBJ1-1|TRBV27
CASTPSAGAWSEAFF
>NA|TRBJ1-6|TRBV7-8
CASSQSGVLKSSYNSPLHF